The present entry profiles one T cell receptor beta chain with its context. The data were taken from a study of blood T cell repertoires in COVID-19. Overall study context: From T cells, B-cell-depleted T cells, or PBMCs came the material, which was cDNA or gDNA.

The germline CDR1 and CDR2 sequences are MDHEN and SYDVKM. CDR3 length: 15 amino acids. V trimming: 8 bases; J trimming: 1 base; junction bases outside the gene matches: 10. Two negative PCRs, clearance, or symptom resolution were required of recovered Cohort 3 donors. Methods used by the authors: It was from reference gene primer amplification that nucleated cell counts were estimated. Profiling relied on immunoSEQ multiplex PCR, and the TCRdb table lists in-frame clones only, not all of them. The DNA was the basis for D and trimming; V, J and clone size are from that table. In the table there are 200,000 to 250,000 clones, roughly 85% of which are singletons.

This sequence originates from a man aged 40-50 years who had recovered from COVID-19. The gene calls are TRBV28 and TRBJ1-1; 7 bases are a match to TRBD1. The sample consisted of PBMCs or T cells enriched from blood (not recorded which). The CDR3 loop is CASREGGAGNTEAFF. CDR3 nucleotide sequence: TGTGCCAGCCGAGAAGGGGGCGCTGGGAACACTGAAGCTTTCTTT.